These 17 T cell receptor beta chains were sequenced from one sample in a study of blood T cell repertoires in COVID-19. Produced via immunoSEQ multiplex PCR; TCRdb's table is partial and in-frame only. This sample has hundreds of thousands of clones; 65% to 85% occur once, and the top ten carry about 8.9%. Sequences were obtained from peripheral blood. These receptors were taken from a woman aged 45-65 years with acute or convalescent COVID-19.

The chain has TRBV27 and TRBJ1-5; possible D gene TRBD1, 5 bases. Germline V gene lookup returns CDR1 MNHEY and CDR2 SMNVEV (reference sequence). There are 14 residues in the CDR3. V gave up 3 bases and J gave up 7 bases, with 13 bases separating them. CDR3 bases: TGTGCCAGCAGTTTCGGGGGAAATCGGCAGCCCCAGCATTTT. Translation gives CASSFGGNRQPQHF.

The chain has TRBV5-1 and TRBJ2-1; D is unclear. Deletions cut 4 bases from V and 0 bases from J, with 14 bases between. Germline V gene data show CDR1 as SGHRS and CDR2 as YFSETQ. This CDR3 is 16 amino acids long. The CDR3: CASSLTALGSYNEQFF. CDR3 nucleotides: TGCGCCAGCAGCCTAACAGCTTTAGGCTCCTACAATGAGCAGTTCTTC.

The table lists this clone with a few counts. The junction differs from germline at one of its ends, possibly a read error. This chain joins TRBV10-2 and TRBJ1-4; TRBD1 aligns across 10 bases. CDR1 is WSHSY, CDR2 SAAADI, per germline. The CDR3 sequence is 14 residues long. CDR3 nucleotides: TGCGCCAGCGGAAGACAGGGGGCTAAGGAAAAACTGTTTTTT. Its protein product is CASGRQGAKEKLFF.

This chain's CDR3 is CASSLELATDNEQFF. CDR3 nucleotides: TGTGCCAGCAGCTTAGAACTAGCGACTGACAATGAGCAGTTCTTC. This sequence joins TRBV7-6 and TRBJ2-1; TRBD2 aligns across 7 bases. This CDR3 is built from 15 residues. The trim removed 1 base at V and 5 bases at J, leaving 5 bases unmatched. Per germline, CDR1 SGHVS and CDR2 FNYEAQ. Combining the CDR3 with reference TRBV7-6 and TRBJ2-1 gives the whole variable domain GAGVSQSPRYKVTKRGQDVALRCDPISGHVSLYWYRQALGQGPEFLTYFNYEAQQDKSGLPNDRFSAERPEGSISTLTIQRTEQRDSAMYRCASSLELATDNEQFFGPGTRLTVL.

The chain is built from TRBV19 and TRBJ2-7, with D maybe TRBD2 (6 bases). This CDR3 is built from 16 residues. With 2 bases removed from V and 0 bases from J, the gap between germline ends came to 14 bases. Germline CDR1 reads LNHDA; CDR2 reads SQIVND (reference sequence). CDR3: CASSITGTFSSYEQYF. For the CDR3, the DNA is TGTGCCAGTAGTATAACCGGGACTTTCAGCTCCTACGAGCAGTACTTC.

CDR3 DNA sequence: TGTGCCAGCAGCAATTTATTTCGGGGGGTTAATCAGCCCCAGCATTTT. It specifies CASSNLFRGVNQPQHF. The chain links TRBV21-1 to TRBJ1-5. TRBV21-1 is a pseudogene. The CDR3 loop spans 16 amino acids.

The rearrangement joins TRBV5-6 to TRBJ1-2; TRBD1 matches at 7 bases. The CDR3 has 17 residues. In germline, CDR1 is SGHDT, CDR2 YYEEEE. Unmatched junction bases numbered 8, after V lost 0 bases and J lost 0 bases. The CDR3 DNA reads TGTGCCAGCAGCTTGGTTGGGACAGCCTTCGCTAACTATGGCTACACCTTC. The encoded protein is CASSLVGTAFANYGYTF.

This clone has just one count. This chain connects TRBV6-5 to TRBJ2-7; 8 positions match TRBD2. CDR1 is MNHEY, CDR2 SVGAGI, per germline. Trimming removed 2 bases from V and 3 bases from J; junction bases left unmatched: 3. This CDR3 is 14 amino acids long. CDR3 DNA: TGTGCCAGCAGTTACGAGGCGGGAGGCTACGAGCAGTACTTC. Residues: CASSYEAGGYEQYF.

A few counts support this clone. The chain joins TRBV15 to TRBJ2-2, with 8 positions matching TRBD1. Germline CDR1 is LNHNV and CDR2 is YYDKDF (reference sequence). The CDR3 contains 16 residues. J gave up 4 bases and V 0 bases, and 4 bases lay outside the gene matches. The CDR3 here is CATSREQGAGTGELFF. Here the CDR3 DNA reads TGTGCCACCAGCAGAGAGCAGGGGGCGGGCACCGGGGAGCTGTTTTTT.

J is TRBJ2-1 and V is TRBV6-2 or TRBV6-3; a weak D match, TRBD2 (6 bases). Germline loops: CDR1 MNHEY, CDR2 SVGEGT. The CDR3 is 15 amino acids. Trimming took 4 bases from V and 1 from J, leaving 11 bases between them. CDR3 sequence: CASSLFGGSYNEQFF. CDR3 sequence (DNA): TGTGCCAGCAGTTTATTCGGGGGATCCTACAATGAGCAGTTCTTC.

The V and J genes are TRBV5-1 and TRBJ2-7, with TRBD1 as a possible D gene (5 bases). CDR3 size: 17 residues. Germline values: CDR1 SGHRS, CDR2 YFSETQ. The V end was cut by 0 bases, the J end by 3 bases, with 19 bases between. The CDR3 nucleotides are TGCGCCAGCAGCTTGGGACAGTCCCTATTGTGGTTCTACGAGCAGTACTTC. This codes for CASSLGQSLLWFYEQYF.

The DNA of the CDR3 is TGCAGTGTCGGGGCTAACTATGGCTACACCTTC. Translated, it gives CSVGANYGYTF. The chain recombines TRBV20-1 with TRBJ1-2; no firm D call. V lost 7 bases, J lost 0 bases, and 6 bases lay in between. Germline V lookup: CDR1 DFQATT, CDR2 SNEGSKA (reference sequence). CDR3 length: 11 residues.

The CDR3 loop reads CASSLRTGNRAFF. The CDR3 region has the DNA TGTGCCAGCAGCCTGCGGACAGGTAATCGAGCTTTCTTT. The V call is TRBV5-8, the J call TRBJ1-1; 7 nucleotides match TRBD1. In germline, CDR1 is SGHTS, CDR2 YDEGEE. The CDR3 sequence is 13 residues long. J was trimmed by 10 bases and V by 4 bases; bases with no gene match: 10.

The DNA for the CDR3 is TGTGCCAGCAGCTTAGCCAGCGAAGATAATGAAAAACTGTTTTTT. Its protein is CASSLASEDNEKLFF. This chain joins TRBV7-9 and TRBJ1-4; D gene ambiguous. The ends were cut back, 0 bases at V and 4 bases at J, with 9 bases in the middle. This CDR3 is 15 amino acids long. Germline CDR1 reads SEHNR; CDR2 reads FQNEAQ (reference sequence).

The chain carries TRBV6-6 and TRBJ2-3; the match to TRBD2 covers 13 bases. This CDR3 region has 15 residues. The ends lost 6 bases at V and 10 bases at J; junction bases unmatched: 10. Germline V gene data show CDR1 as MNHNY and CDR2 as SVGAGI (reference sequence). The CDR3 sequence is CASSLLAGGTGAQYF. CDR3 sequence (DNA): TGTGCCAGCAGCCTACTAGCGGGAGGGACCGGGGCGCAGTATTTT.

The chain joins TRBV10-3 to TRBJ2-3, with TRBD1 identical over 9 bases. V lost 6 bases to trimming and J lost 7 bases; unmatched junction nucleotides: 11. CDR1 and CDR2 from the germline V gene are ENHRY and SYGVKD. The CDR3 sequence is 15 residues long. The CDR3 sequence is CAIRSDRGDTYTQYF. CDR3 nucleotides: TGTGCCATCAGATCGGACAGGGGCGATACTTATACGCAGTATTTT.

This chain joins TRBV5-4 and TRBJ1-1, with 7 bases identical to TRBD1. Germline CDR1 SGHNT, CDR2 YYREEE (reference sequence). With V trimmed by 4 bases and J by 1 base, 7 bases remained unmatched. The CDR3 covers 15 residues. CDR3 sequence reads: CASSPTRDRNTEAFF. CDR3 DNA: TGTGCCAGCAGCCCAACCCGGGACAGGAACACTGAAGCTTTCTTT.